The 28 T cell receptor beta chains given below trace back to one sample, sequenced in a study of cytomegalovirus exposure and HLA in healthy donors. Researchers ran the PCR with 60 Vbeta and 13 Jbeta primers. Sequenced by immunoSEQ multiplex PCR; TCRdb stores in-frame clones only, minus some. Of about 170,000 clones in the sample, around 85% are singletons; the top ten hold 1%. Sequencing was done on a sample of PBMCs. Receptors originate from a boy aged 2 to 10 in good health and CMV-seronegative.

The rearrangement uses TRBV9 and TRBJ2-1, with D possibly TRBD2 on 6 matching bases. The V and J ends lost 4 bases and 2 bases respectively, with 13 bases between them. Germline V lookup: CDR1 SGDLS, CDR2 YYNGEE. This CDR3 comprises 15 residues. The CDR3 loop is CASSYGTETYNEQFF. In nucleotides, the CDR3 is TGTGCCAGCAGCTACGGGACTGAGACCTACAATGAGCAGTTCTTC.

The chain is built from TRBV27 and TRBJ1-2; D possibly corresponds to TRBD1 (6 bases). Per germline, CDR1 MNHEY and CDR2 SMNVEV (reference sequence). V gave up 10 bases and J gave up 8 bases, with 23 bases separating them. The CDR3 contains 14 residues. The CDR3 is CATSDRRLLGGYTF. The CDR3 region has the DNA TGTGCCACCAGCGACAGGCGACTCCTGGGGGGCTACACCTTC.

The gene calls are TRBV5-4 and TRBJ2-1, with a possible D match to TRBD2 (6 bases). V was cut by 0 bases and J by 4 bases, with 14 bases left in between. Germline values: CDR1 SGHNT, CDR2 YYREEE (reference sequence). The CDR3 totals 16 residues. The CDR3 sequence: CASSLGGTRIYNEQFF. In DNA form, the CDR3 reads TGTGCCAGCAGCTTGGGCGGGACGAGGATTTACAATGAGCAGTTCTTC.

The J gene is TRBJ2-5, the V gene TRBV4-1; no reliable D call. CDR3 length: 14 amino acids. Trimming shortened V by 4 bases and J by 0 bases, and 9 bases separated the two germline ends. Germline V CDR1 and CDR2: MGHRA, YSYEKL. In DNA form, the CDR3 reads TGCGCCAGCAGCCGGTTGACAAACCAAGAGACCCAGTACTTC. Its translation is CASSRLTNQETQYF.

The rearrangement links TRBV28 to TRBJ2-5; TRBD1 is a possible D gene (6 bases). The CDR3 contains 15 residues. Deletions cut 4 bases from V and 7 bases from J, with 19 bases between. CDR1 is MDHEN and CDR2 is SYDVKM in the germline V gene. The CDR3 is CASSSQGDRYWTQYF. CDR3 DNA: TGTGCCAGCAGTTCACAAGGCGACAGGTATTGGACCCAGTACTTC.

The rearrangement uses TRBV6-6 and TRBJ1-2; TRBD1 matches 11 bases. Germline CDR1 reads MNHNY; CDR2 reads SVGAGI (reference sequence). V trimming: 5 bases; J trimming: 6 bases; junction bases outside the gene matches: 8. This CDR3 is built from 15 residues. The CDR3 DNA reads TGTGCCAGCAGTCCCCGGACAGGGGGCGAAGATGGCTACACCTTC. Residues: CASSPRTGGEDGYTF.

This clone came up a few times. The CDR3 protein is CASSYSQYQETQYF. DNA of the CDR3: TGTGCCAGCAGCTACTCCCAATACCAAGAGACCCAGTACTTC. J is TRBJ2-5 and V is TRBV7-9; D is ambiguous. Trimming took off 4 bases at V and 0 bases at J, with 9 bases between the two ends. Germline V gene sequence: CDR1 SEHNR, CDR2 FQNEAQ (reference sequence). CDR3 length equals 14 residues.

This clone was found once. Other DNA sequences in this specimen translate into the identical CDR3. The CDR3 DNA follows: TGCAGTGCTAGAGAGCGGGAGACCCAGTACTTC. Its protein is CSARERETQYF. The chain uses TRBV20-1 and TRBJ2-5; D gene ambiguous. The CDR3 extends over 11 amino acids. CDR1 is DFQATT, CDR2 SNEGSKA, per germline (reference sequence). Trimming stripped 0 bases from V and 5 bases from J, with 4 bases between.

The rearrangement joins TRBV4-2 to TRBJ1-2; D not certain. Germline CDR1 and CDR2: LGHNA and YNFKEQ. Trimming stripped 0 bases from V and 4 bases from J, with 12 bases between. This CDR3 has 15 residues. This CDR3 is CASSQDMRAPYGYTF. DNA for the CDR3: TGTGCCAGCAGCCAAGATATGCGAGCCCCCTATGGCTACACCTTC.

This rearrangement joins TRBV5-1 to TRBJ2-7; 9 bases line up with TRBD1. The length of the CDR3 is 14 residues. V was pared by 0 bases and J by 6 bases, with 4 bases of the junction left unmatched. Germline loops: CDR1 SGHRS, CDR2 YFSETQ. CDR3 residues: CASSLDRGRSEQYF. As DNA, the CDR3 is TGCGCCAGCAGCTTGGACAGGGGGCGTAGCGAGCAGTACTTC.

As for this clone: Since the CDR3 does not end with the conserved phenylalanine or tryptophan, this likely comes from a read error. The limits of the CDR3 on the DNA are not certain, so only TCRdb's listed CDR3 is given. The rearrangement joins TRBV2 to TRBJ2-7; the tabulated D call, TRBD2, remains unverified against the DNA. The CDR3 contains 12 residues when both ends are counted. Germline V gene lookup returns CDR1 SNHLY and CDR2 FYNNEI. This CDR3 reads CASSEGLAGGPL.

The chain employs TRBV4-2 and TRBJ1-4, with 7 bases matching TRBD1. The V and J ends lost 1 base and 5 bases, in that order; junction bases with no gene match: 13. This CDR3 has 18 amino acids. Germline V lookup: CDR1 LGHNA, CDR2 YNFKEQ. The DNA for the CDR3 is TGTGCCAGCAGCCAAGGGGCTTTAGAGGGGGCACGAAATGAAAAACTGTTTTTT. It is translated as CASSQGALEGARNEKLFF.

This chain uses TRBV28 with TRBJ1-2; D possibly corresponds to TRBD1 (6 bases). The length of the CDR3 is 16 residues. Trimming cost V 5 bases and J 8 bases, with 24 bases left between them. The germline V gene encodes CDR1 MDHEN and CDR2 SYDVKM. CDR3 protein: CASSDILGGGAGGYTF. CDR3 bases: TGTGCCAGCAGTGACATCCTCGGAGGGGGGGCTGGGGGCTACACCTTC.

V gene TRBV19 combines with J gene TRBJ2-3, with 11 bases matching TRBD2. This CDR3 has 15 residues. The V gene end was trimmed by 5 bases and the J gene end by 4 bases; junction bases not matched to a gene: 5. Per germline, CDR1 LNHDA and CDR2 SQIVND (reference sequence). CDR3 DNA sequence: TGTGCCAGTAGTTTAATAGCGGGGGGGTCAGATACGCAGTATTTT. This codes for CASSLIAGGSDTQYF. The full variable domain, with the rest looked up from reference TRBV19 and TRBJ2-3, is DGGITQSPKYLFRKEGQNVTLSCEQNLNHDAMYWYRQDPGQGLRLIYYSQIVNDFQKGDIAEGYSVSREKKESFPLTVTSAQKNPTAFYLCASSLIAGGSDTQYFGPGTRLTVL.

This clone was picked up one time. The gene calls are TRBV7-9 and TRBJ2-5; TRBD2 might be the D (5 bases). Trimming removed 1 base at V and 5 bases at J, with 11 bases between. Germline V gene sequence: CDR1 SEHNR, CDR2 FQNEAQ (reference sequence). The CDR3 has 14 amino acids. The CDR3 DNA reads TGTGCCAGCAGCTTAGACGGGGTTTCGGAGACCCAGTACTTC. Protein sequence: CASSLDGVSETQYF.

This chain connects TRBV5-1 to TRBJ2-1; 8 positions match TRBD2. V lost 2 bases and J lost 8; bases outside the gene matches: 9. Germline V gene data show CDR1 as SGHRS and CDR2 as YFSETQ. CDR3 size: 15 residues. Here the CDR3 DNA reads TGCGCCAGCAGCTTCACTAGCGGATTAAGTTATGAGCAGTTCTTC. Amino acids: CASSFTSGLSYEQFF.

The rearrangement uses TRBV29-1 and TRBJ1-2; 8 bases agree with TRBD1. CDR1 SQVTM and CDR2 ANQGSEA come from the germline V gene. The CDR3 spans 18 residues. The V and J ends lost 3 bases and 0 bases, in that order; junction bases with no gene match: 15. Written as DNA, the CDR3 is TGCAGCGTTGATAAAAAAGGAGAGGACAGGGCCACTAACTATGGCTACACCTTC. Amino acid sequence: CSVDKKGEDRATNYGYTF.

The CDR3 here is CASRLRQVSEQYF. CDR3 nucleotide sequence: TGTGCCAGCAGGCTACGACAAGTTTCCGAGCAGTACTTC. The V and J genes are TRBV28 and TRBJ2-7; unclear D gene. The CDR3 runs 13 residues. Deletions cut 6 bases from V and 6 bases from J, with 15 bases between. The germline V gene has CDR1 MDHEN and CDR2 SYDVKM.

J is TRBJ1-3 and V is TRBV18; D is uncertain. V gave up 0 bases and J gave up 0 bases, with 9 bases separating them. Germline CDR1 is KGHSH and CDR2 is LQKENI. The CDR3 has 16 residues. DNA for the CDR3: TGTGCCAGCTCACCACCGGCATTCTTCTCTGGAAACACCATATATTTT. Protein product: CASSPPAFFSGNTIYF. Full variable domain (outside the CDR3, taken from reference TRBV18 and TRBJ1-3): NAGVMQNPRHLVRRRGQEARLRCSPMKGHSHVYWYRQLPEEGLKFMVYLQKENIIDESGMPKERFSAEFPKEGPSILRIQQVVRGDSAAYFCASSPPAFFSGNTIYFGEGSWLTVV.

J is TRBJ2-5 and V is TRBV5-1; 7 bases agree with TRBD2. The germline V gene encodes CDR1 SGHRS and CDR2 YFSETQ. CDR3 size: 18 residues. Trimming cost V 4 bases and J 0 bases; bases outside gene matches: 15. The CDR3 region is CASSPLGRGIVYQETQYF. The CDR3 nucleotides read TGCGCCAGCAGCCCTCTGGGGAGGGGAATTGTGTACCAAGAGACCCAGTACTTC.

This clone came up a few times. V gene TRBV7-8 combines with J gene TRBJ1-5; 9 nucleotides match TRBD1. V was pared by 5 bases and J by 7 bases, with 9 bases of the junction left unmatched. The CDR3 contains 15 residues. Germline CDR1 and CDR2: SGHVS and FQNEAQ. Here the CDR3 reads CASSAPGTGRQPQHF. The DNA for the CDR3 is TGTGCCAGCAGCGCCCCCGGGACAGGGAGGCAGCCCCAGCATTTT.

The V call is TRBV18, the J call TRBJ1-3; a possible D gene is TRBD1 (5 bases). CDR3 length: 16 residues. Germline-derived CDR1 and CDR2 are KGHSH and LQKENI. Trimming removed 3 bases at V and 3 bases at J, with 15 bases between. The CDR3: CASSPRGEGLGNTIYF. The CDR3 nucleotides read TGTGCCAGCTCACCCCGCGGGGAGGGACTTGGAAACACCATATATTTT.

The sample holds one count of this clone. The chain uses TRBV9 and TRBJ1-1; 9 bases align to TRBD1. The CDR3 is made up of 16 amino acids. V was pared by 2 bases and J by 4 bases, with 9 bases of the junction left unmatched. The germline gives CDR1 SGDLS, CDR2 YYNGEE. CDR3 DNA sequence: TGTGCCAGCAGCGTCGGCACAGGGGGCATGGTCACTGAAGCTTTCTTT. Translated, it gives CASSVGTGGMVTEAFF.

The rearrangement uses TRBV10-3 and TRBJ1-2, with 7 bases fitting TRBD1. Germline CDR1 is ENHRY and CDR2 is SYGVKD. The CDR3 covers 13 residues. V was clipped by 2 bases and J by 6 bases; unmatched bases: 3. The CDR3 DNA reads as TGTGCCATCAGTGAGGGACAGGAGGATGGCTACACCTTC. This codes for CAISEGQEDGYTF.

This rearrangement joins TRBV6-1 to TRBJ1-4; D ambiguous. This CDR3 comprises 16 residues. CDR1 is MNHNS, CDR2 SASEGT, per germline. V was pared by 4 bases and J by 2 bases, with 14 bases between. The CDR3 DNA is TGTGCCAGCAGTGTCTCGGGTGGAGGGACTAATGAAAAACTGTTTTTT. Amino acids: CASSVSGGGTNEKLFF.

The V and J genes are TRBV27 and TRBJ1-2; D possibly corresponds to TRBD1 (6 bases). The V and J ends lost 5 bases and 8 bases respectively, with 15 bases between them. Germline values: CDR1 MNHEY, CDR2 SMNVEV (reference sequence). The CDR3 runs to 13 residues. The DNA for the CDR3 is TGTGCCAGCAGTCCCCTCGCCAGGGGCGGCTACACCTTC. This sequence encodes CASSPLARGGYTF.

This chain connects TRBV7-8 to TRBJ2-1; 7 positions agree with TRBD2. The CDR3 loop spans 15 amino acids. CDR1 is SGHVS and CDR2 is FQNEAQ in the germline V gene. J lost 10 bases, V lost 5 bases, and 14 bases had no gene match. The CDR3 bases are TGTGCCAGCAGCCCCAACAGCGGGACTCCTCGGGAGCAGTTCTTC. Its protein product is CASSPNSGTPREQFF.

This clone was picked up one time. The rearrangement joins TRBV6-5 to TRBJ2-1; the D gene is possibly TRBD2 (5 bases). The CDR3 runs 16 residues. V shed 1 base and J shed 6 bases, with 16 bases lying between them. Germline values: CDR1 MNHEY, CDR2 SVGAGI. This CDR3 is CASSYYLSEVGNEQFF. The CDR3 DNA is TGTGCCAGCAGTTACTATCTTAGCGAGGTCGGCAATGAGCAGTTCTTC.